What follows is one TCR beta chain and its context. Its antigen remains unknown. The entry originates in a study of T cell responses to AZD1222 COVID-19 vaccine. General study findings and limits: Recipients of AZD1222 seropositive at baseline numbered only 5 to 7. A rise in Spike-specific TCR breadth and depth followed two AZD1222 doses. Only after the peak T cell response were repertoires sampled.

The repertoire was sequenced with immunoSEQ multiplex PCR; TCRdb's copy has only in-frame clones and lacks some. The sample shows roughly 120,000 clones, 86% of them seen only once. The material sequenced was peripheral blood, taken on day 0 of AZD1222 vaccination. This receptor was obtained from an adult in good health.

The CDR3 is CASSDPNSYNEQFF. The CDR3 DNA sequence: TGTGCCAGCAGCGACCCGAATTCCTACAATGAGCAGTTCTTC. The rearrangement links TRBV7-2 to TRBJ2-1; D gene unclear. The germline gives CDR1 SGHTA, CDR2 FQGNSA. V was pared by 5 bases and J by 1 base, with 9 bases between. The CDR3 has 14 amino acids.